These 2 T cell receptor beta chains share one sample of origin, sequenced in a study of T cell changes during pregnancy in multiple sclerosis. Sequenced by immunoSEQ multiplex PCR; TCRdb stores in-frame clones only, minus some. The sample comprises over 85,000 clones, approximately 90% of which are singletons, and approximately 0.8% rests with the top ten. The source was peripheral blood, collected in the second trimester of pregnancy. These receptors originate from a female donor in good health, enrolled as a control in a pregnancy study.

The chain has TRBV10-3 and TRBJ2-3, with D tentatively TRBD1 (5 bases). The CDR3 has 15 residues. V gave up 0 bases and J gave up 2 bases, with 9 bases separating them. CDR1 is ENHRY and CDR2 is SYGVKD in the germline V gene. In nucleotides, the CDR3 is TGTGCCATCAGTGAGTCGACGGACACCACAGATACGCAGTATTTT. The encoded protein is CAISESTDTTDTQYF.

In this sample, this clone turned up once. The V gene is TRBV10-3, the J gene TRBJ1-2; D uncertain. The CDR3 covers 12 residues. The V gene lost 8 bases and the J gene lost 0 bases, with 7 bases spanning the gap. CDR1 is ENHRY and CDR2 is SYGVKD in the germline V gene. CDR3 in amino acids: CAIGGSNYGYTF. Here the CDR3 DNA reads TGTGCCATCGGCGGGTCTAACTATGGCTACACCTTC.